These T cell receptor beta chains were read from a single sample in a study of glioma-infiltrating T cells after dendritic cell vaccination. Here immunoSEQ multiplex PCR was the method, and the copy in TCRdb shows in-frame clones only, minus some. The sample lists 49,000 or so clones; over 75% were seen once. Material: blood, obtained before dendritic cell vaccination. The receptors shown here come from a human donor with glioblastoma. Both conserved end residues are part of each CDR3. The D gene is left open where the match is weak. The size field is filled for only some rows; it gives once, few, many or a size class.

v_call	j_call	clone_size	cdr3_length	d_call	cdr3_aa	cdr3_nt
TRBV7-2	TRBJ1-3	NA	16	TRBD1	CASRLGQGAGGNTIYF	TGTGCCAGCAGATTGGGGCAGGGGGCGGGTGGAAACACCATATATTTT
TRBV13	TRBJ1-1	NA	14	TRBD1	CASSAGQQNTEAFF	TGTGCCAGCAGCGCGGGACAGCAAAACACTGAAGCTTTCTTT
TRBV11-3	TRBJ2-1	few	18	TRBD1	CASRGEDRWSSSDNEQFF	TGTGCCAGCAGAGGCGAGGACAGGTGGAGTAGCAGTGACAATGAGCAGTTCTTC
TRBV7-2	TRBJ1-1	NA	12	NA	CASSLVRVLSAF	TGTGCCAGCAGCTTAGTTCGGGTTTTGTCCGCTTTT
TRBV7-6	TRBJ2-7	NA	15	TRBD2	CASSPPGASGDEQYF	TGTGCCAGCAGCCCCCCTGGCGCTAGCGGGGACGAGCAGTACTTC
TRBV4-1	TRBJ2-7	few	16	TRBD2	CASSQVIGGGIYEQYF	TGCGCCAGCAGCCAAGTTATTGGGGGGGGGATTTACGAGCAGTACTTC
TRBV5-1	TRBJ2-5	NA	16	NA	CASSLVGATVQETQYF	TGCGCCAGCAGCTTGGTGGGGGCAACTGTACAAGAGACCCAGTACTTC
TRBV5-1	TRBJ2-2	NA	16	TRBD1	CASSLVGTGSGGELFF	TGCGCCAGCAGCTTGGTTGGGACAGGGAGCGGCGGGGAGCTGTTTTTT
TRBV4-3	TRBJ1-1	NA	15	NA	CASSPSTGVNTEAFF	TGCGCCAGCAGCCCCTCAACGGGGGTGAACACTGAAGCTTTCTTT
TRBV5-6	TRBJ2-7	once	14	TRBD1	CASRRTGGTYEQYF	TGTGCCAGCAGGAGGACAGGGGGCACCTACGAGCAGTACTTC
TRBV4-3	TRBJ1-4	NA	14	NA	CASSQVRGDEKLFF	TGCGCCAGCAGCCAAGTCAGGGGCGATGAAAAACTGTTTTTT
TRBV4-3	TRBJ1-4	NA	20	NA	CASSQELLGVGRATNEKLFF	TGCGCCAGCAGCCAAGAATTACTAGGGGTAGGGAGGGCAACTAATGAAAAACTGTTTTTT
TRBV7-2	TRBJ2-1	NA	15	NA	CASSLELAKYNEQFF	TGTGCCAGCAGCTTAGAACTAGCCAAGTACAATGAGCAGTTCTTC
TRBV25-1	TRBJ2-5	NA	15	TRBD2	CASSEPRTSGETQYF	TGTGCCAGCAGTGAACCCAGGACTAGCGGGGAGACCCAGTACTTC
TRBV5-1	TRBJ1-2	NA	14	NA	CASSLVQGDYGYTF	TGCGCCAGCAGCTTGGTACAGGGCGACTATGGCTACACCTTC
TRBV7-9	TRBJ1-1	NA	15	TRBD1	CASSPPGQLATEAFF	TGTGCCAGCAGCCCACCGGGACAGTTGGCCACTGAAGCTTTCTTT
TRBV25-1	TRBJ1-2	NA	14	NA	CASSLARGGYGYTF	TGTGCCAGCAGTCTGGCCAGGGGCGGATATGGCTACACCTTC
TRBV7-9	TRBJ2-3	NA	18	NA	CASSLALWRDPGTDTQYF	TGTGCCAGCAGCTTAGCACTCTGGCGGGACCCTGGGACAGATACGCAGTATTTT
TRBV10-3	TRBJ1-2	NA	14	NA	CAISESSANYGYTF	TGTGCCATCAGTGAGTCGTCAGCTAACTATGGCTACACCTTC
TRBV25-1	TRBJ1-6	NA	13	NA	CASSFGQSSPLHF	TGTGCCAGCAGTTTCGGACAGTCTTCACCCCTCCACTTT